This is a list of T cell receptor beta chains from one sample in a study of T cells after somatic rescue of genetic block. Generated by immunoSEQ multiplex PCR, the TCRdb table keeps only in-frame clones and is missing some. Found here are 110,000 or so clones, around nine tenths of them singletons; the top ten hold 1.4%. The material sequenced was peripheral blood mononuclear cells (PBMCs). These TCRs come from a woman aged 18-35 years. Both conserved end residues are part of each CDR3. The D gene is left open where the match is weak. Expanded clones are given a class, and other clones once, few, many or no size at all.

d_call	v_call	clone_size	j_call	cdr3_nt	cdr3_aa
NA	TRBV27	few	TRBJ1-5	TGTGCCAGCAGTTTCACACCCCTCAATCAGCCCCAGCATTTT	CASSFTPLNQPQHF
NA	TRBV4-3	NA	TRBJ2-3	TGCGCCAGCAGCCAAGTTCAACTAGAAGTACACACAGATACGCAGTATTTT	CASSQVQLEVHTDTQYF
TRBD2	TRBV9	NA	TRBJ2-3	TGTGCCAGCAGCCTAGGCCTAGCGGGCGCAGATACGCAGTATTTT	CASSLGLAGADTQYF
TRBD2	TRBV4-2	NA	TRBJ2-1	TGTGCCAGCAGCCAAGTTACTAGCGGGGGGTACAATGAGCAGTTCTTC	CASSQVTSGGYNEQFF
NA	TRBV30	NA	TRBJ1-1	TGTGCCTGGAGTGATATCGGGGCAGGGGCTTTCTTT	CAWSDIGAGAFF
NA	TRBV7-2	NA	TRBJ2-1	TGTGCCAGCAGGGAGGGGGGCTATAGCTACAATGAGCAGTTCTTC	CASREGGYSYNEQFF
NA	TRBV6-5	once	TRBJ2-7	TGTGCCAGCAGTTACGCCAGCGAGCAGTACTTC	CASSYASEQYF
NA	TRBV6-4	NA	TRBJ1-1	TGTGCCAGCAGTGCCGAATCTTACACTGAAGCTTTCTTT	CASSAESYTEAFF
NA	TRBV13	NA	TRBJ2-3	TGTGCCAGCAGCCCAGGGGGGCGGGGTATTGGAGATACGCAGTATTTT	CASSPGGRGIGDTQYF
TRBD1	TRBV7-2	NA	TRBJ1-4	TGTGCCAGCAGCCCGGGACAGGGTGGGGAAAAACTGTTTTTT	CASSPGQGGEKLFF
NA	TRBV11-1	NA	TRBJ1-1	TGTGCCAGCAGCCAGAACACTGAAGCTTTCTTT	CASSQNTEAFF
TRBD2	TRBV4-3	NA	TRBJ2-1	TGCGCCAGCAGCCAAGTTCTCCTAGCGGGGATGCGGTGGGATGAGCAGTTCTTC	CASSQVLLAGMRWDEQFF
NA	TRBV9	NA	TRBJ2-5	TGTGCCAGCAGCGTAGGTAGAGGGAAAGAGACCCAGTACTTC	CASSVGRGKETQYF
NA	TRBV19	NA	TRBJ1-2	TGTGCCAGTAGTATTGGTACGTGGGGCTACACCTTC	CASSIGTWGYTF
TRBD1	TRBV15	NA	TRBJ2-7	TGTGCCACCAGCAGCGGACAGGGGAACGAGCAGTACTTC	CATSSGQGNEQYF
TRBD1	TRBV9	NA	TRBJ2-7	TGTGCCAGCAGCGTAAACCCGTCCGACAGGGGCGAGCAGTACTTC	CASSVNPSDRGEQYF
TRBD2	TRBV7-3	NA	TRBJ2-5	TGTGCCAGCAGCTTACGAGCGGGAACACAAGAGACCCAGTACTTC	CASSLRAGTQETQYF
TRBD2	TRBV5-1	NA	TRBJ2-1	TGCGCCAGCAGCTTGGATAGGGGAGGGCTCTACAATGAGCAGTTCTTC	CASSLDRGGLYNEQFF
NA	TRBV30	NA	TRBJ2-7	TGTGCCTGGAGTGACTACTTTCGGGACATCACTGGGGGGGAGCAGTACTTC	CAWSDYFRDITGGEQYF
NA	TRBV28	NA	TRBJ1-1	TGTGCCAGCATGCAGGTGCGGGACATAGCTTTCTTT	CASMQVRDIAFF
NA	TRBV21-1	NA	TRBJ1-6	TGTGCCAGCAGCAAACCGAGACAGGGAACCCTCCTACGCTATAATTCACCCCTCCACTTT	CASSKPRQGTLLRYNSPLHF
NA	TRBV5-4	NA	TRBJ1-1	TGTGCCAGCAGCTTGGCAGGGAACATTGGGGCTGAAGCTTTCTTT	CASSLAGNIGAEAFF
NA	TRBV4-2	NA	TRBJ2-1	TGTGCCAGCAGCCGAATTGATGGTAATGAGCAGTTCTTC	CASSRIDGNEQFF